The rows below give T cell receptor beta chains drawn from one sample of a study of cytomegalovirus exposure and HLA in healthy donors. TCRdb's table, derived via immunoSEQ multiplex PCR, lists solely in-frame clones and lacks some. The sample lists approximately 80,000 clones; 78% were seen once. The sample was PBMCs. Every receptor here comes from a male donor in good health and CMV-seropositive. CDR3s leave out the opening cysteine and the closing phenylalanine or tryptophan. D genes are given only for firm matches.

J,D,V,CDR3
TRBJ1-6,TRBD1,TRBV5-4,ASSLRGQVGSPLH
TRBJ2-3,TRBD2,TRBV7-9,ASSLRLASDTQY
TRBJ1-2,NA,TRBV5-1,ASSLVLSDGYT
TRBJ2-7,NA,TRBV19,ASSSASPYEQY
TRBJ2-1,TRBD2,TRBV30,AWSLAAYNEQF
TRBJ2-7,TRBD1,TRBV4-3,ASSQGGWTGVYEQY
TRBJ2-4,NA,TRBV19,ASSIGLRLGSDIQY
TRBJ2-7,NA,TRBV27,ASSLGGAPVEQY
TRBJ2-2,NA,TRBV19,ASHRETGELF
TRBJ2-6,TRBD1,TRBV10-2,ASSLTGGFGANVLT
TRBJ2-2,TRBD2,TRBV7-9,ASSLMLLAETSGELF
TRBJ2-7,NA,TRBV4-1,ASSPREFGSYEQY
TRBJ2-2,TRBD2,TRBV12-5,ASGLVSGRGTGELF
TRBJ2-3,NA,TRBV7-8,ASSQNVEY
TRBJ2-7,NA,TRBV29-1,SVEVEPSDHSYEQY
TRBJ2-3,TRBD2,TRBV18,ASSPPVRGVSTDTQY
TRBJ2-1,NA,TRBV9,ASSVANTYNEQF
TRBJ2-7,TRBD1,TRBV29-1,SVSSPGGNNYEQY
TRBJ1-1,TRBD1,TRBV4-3,ASSQQGAGTEAF
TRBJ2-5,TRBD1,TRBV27,ASRPSGTGGFETQY
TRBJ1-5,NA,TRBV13,ASSWGGRNQPQH
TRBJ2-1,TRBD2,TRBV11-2,ASSLAGGNEQF
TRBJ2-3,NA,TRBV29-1,SVEDATGTSSPDTQY
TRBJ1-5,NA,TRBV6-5,ASSYSTSQPQH
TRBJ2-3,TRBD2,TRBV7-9,ASSLSGIGDTQY
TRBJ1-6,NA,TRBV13,ASSPQGTNSPLH
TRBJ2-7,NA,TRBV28,ASSRTPLAYEQY
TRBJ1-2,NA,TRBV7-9,ASSPTPGRGSVNYGYT
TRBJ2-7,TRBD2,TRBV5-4,ASSRGLTHEQY
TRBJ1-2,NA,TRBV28,ACSGSYGYT
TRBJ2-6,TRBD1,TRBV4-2,ASSQGGAPGQGAQGANVLT
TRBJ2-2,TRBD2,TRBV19,ASSIGLAVNTGELF
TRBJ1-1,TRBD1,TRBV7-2,ASSLEGQGLTEAF
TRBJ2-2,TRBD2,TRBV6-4,ASSDSMGGTTGELF
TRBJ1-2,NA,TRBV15,ATSRDRGNYGYT
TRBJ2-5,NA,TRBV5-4,ASSLAAGETQY
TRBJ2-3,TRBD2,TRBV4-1,ASSQGTSWGTDTQY
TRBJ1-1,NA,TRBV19,ASSIDSLNTEAF
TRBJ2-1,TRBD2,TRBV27,ASSLGLAGDEQF
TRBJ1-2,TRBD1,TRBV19,ASSIDWAGTGSGYT